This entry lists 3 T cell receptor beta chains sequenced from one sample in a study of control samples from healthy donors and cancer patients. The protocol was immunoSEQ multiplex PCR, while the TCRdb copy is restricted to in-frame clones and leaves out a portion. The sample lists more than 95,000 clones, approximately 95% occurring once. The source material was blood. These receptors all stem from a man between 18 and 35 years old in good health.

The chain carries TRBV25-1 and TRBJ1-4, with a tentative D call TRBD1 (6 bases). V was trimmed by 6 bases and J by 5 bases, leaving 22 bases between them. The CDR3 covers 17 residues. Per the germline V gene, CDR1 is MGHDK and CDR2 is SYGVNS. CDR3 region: CASSPRGFLQRNEKLFF. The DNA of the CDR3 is TGTGCCAGCAGCCCCAGGGGTTTTCTACAGAGGAATGAAAAACTGTTTTTT.

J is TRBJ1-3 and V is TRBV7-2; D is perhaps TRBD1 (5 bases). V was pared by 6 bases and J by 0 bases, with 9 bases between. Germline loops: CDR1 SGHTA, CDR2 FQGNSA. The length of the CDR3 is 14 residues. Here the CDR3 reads CASREDTSGNTIYF. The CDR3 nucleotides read TGTGCCAGCAGGGAGGACACCTCTGGAAACACCATATATTTT.

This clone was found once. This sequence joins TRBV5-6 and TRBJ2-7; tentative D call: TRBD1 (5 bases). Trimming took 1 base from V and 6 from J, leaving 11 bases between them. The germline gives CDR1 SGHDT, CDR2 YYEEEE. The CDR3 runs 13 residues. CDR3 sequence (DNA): TGTGCCAGCAGCTTGCCGAAGGGGTTCGAGCAGTACTTC. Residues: CASSLPKGFEQYF. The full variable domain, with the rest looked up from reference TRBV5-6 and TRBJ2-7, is DAGVTQSPTHLIKTRGQQVTLRCSPKSGHDTVSWYQQALGQGPQFIFQYYEEEERQRGNFPDRFSGHQFPNYSSELNVNALLLGDSALYLCASSLPKGFEQYFGPGTRLTVT.